This TCR beta chain was sequenced in a study of T-cell memory formation after mild COVID-19. Across the study: There were largely donor-specific TCR clusters.

V lost 5 bases and J lost 5, with 9 bases in between. The germline CDR1 and CDR2 sequences are SGHTA and FQGNSA. The CDR3 spans 12 residues. General observations from the study: Pre-infection memory already had some responding clones, implying cross-reactive memory joined. Clones shrinking from day 15 to 85 showed even CD4/CD8 mixes; later expanders tilted CD4+.

This clonotype was observed at least ten times. Its antigen is undetermined. After 5'RACE with constant-segment primers, TCR alpha and TCR beta cDNA libraries carrying sample barcodes and UMIs were obtained. A single record per CDR3 protein comes from TCRdb applying MiXCR to the 5' RACE reads. Here the sample spans 150,000 to 200,000 distinct CDR3 sequences, around 20% being singletons. The specimen sequenced was PBMCs or a T cell subset sorted from them (not recorded which). This sequence originates from a man aged 18-30 years who had mild COVID-19 (a few samples of this study predate the infection). Cell type and time point are not known. V is TRBV7-2 and J is TRBJ2-5; D unresolved. This chain's CDR3 is CASSATWETQYF. The DNA for the CDR3 is TGTGCCAGCAGCGCCACTTGGGAGACCCAGTACTTC.